This TCR beta chain was identified in a study of cytomegalovirus exposure and HLA in healthy donors (dated by TCRdb to 2016 to 2017). At the level of the whole study: According to an earlier analysis of around 600 of the donors, 150 million to 200 million T cells yielded some 120 million unique TCR beta sequences and approximately 300 Gb of sequence data. Approximately 300 gigabases of sequencing data and 75 million to 85 million unique TCR sequences made up an early release that covered approximately 650 HLA-typed donors. Of the approximately 400 genotyped donors, 80% to 90% were placed in the genetic ancestry cluster associated with self-reported Caucasian donors. The study aimed to test whether signatures of past pathogen exposure could be identified by cataloging public T cell receptors. Using immunosequencing, the study profiled T cell repertoires from around 680 subjects and related those repertoires to cytomegalovirus serostatus. Besides the first cohort of some 670 subjects, a separate validation cohort made up of over a hundred different subjects was used. The study combined high-throughput TCR immunosequencing, statistical association of individual TCRs with disease status, and machine learning to predict cytomegalovirus infection status. A later analysis re-analyzed previously published TCR beta repertoires from about 600 donors and added high-resolution HLA genotyping to study TCR occurrence patterns. In the later analysis, no new phenotypic data were used to find candidate immune exposures; instead, reliance was placed on TCR beta sequences and their occurrence across donors. An earlier analysis of a few hundred of the donors applied high-throughput TCR beta sequencing to assess whether each TCR beta V gene segment acted as functional or pseudogenic. Alongside the repertoire data, information on donor age, sex, ethnicity and CMV serostatus was compiled. In a later genetic analysis, genome-wide SNP genotypes for about 55% of the roughly 700 donors were used, and that subset was treated as a discovery cohort. Every repertoire in the discovery cohort had been generated on one and the same sequencing platform. HLA typing included class I and class II loci at four-digit resolution. Typing coverage varied by locus: about 620-630 donors for A, B, C, DRB1 and DQB1; roughly 560 for DQA1; around 570 for DPA1; roughly 470 for DPB1. Roughly five DR-DQ haplotypes were handled as single units for association and clustering, since linkage in the cohort was strong. Across around 400 genotyped donors of the cohort, an average of approximately 220,000 unique TCR beta nucleotide sequences per donor were sequenced, and roughly 17% of those sequences were non-productive.

From the cysteine through the phenylalanine, the CDR3 covers 14 amino acids. CDR3 DNA is the only sequence kept; it has 42 bases, read in frame from the first base. V lost 2 bases and J lost 4 bases; the stretch between them is 11 bases long. Looking up the germline V gene yields CDR1 SNHLY and CDR2 FYNNEI. The cohort consisted of approximately 670 healthy bone marrow donors. At the time of sampling, all cohort members were nominally healthy, though unrecorded immune exposures were likely present. The donor tested CMV seropositive and was one of the 289 seropositive cohort members. A peripheral blood sample was collected from each donor, and TCR beta sequencing was performed on peripheral blood mononuclear cells. The Qiagen DNeasy Blood Extraction Kit was used to extract genomic DNA from the blood cell samples. What the work shows at the level of the full study, not this receptor alone: It was suggested by the authors that the approach could potentially be generalized to other disease states and immunological phenotypes. The classifier was reported to diagnose cytomegalovirus status with high specificity and sensitivity in both the original cohort and the validation cohort. The presence/absence analyses assumed that sequencing depth was roughly uniform across donors, and that assumption may not be true. Immune exposure information for the cohort was limited to CMV serostatus. In an earlier analysis of more than 450 of the donors, most TCR beta V segments were observed in productive rearrangements about 87% or about 30% of the time, broadly matching IMGT annotations. A later analysis associated around 16,000 TCR beta sequences with specific HLA alleles at a false discovery rate of 0.05. A later analysis reported that several top co-occurrence clusters appeared linked to parvovirus B19, influenza, CMV and Epstein-Barr virus. Across donors, most TCR sequences were observed very rarely, whereas some public TCRs were present in many individuals. When HLA alleles, especially DR and DQ, strongly co-occurred, TCR associations were difficult to assign to individual alleles. A later analysis found that most CMV-associated TCR beta chains appeared HLA-restricted, with HLA associations seemingly driven largely by CMV exposure. A cluster of highly shared sequence variants was judged likely to represent a technical artifact of the sequencing pipeline. In a later analysis, HLA-associated TCR beta chains showed more clonal expansion and lower generation probabilities than non-associated chains that were equally common. According to a later genetic analysis, donors in an Asian-associated ancestry cluster had fewer N-insertions in productive TCRs than the roughly 700-donor mean. Some IMGT-functional V segments, including TRBV6-2 and TRBV6-3, could not be told apart with the 87-base-pair reads, so those segments were excluded. Correlated functional status among segregating V segments might be attributable to linkage disequilibrium, but an unknown experimental factor could not be ruled out. Only TCR beta chains were sequenced in this cohort, and the absence of alpha or paired-chain data limited detectable features. A later analysis found that TCR association rates varied across HLA loci, with DRB1 alleles showing the most associated TCRs and HLA-C alleles the fewest. The study listed approximately 150 TCR beta chains as associated with cytomegalovirus. In vitro tests confirmed that three of the cytomegalovirus-associated TCR beta chains recognize cytomegalovirus antigens. A further reported finding was that TCR beta sequences accurately predicted the HLA-A and HLA-B alleles for most subjects in the first cohort. Because HLA typing was unavailable for some donors at each locus, only the typed subset was used in association tests. Roughly 15 rarely observed V segments, including chromosome 9 orphons, were excluded from the earlier analysis of approximately 500 of the donors because counts were too low. An association between a missense DCLRE1C variant and V-gene and J-gene trimming of TCR beta chains was found in a later genetic analysis and replicated in an independent cohort.

Library construction relied on the immunoSEQ multiplex PCR assay. For the multiplex PCR, a mixture combining 60 forward primers for TCR Vbeta segments and 13 reverse primers for TCR Jbeta segments was used. A multiplex PCR assay on genomic DNA amplified the CDR3 region of rearranged TCR beta genes. On the Illumina HiSeq System, the amplified TCR beta libraries were sequenced as 87-base-pair reads. As for how the authors treated the data: Across the 500 to 850 repertoires, a later analysis counted tens of millions of unique TCR beta chains, approximately 10 million of which were shared by at least two donors. Raw reads were error-corrected and collapsed into unique sequences with a nearest-neighbor algorithm that merged closely related sequences to remove PCR and sequencing errors. CDR3 sequences were aligned to IMGT reference sequences to assign V, D and J gene segments. For a sequence to be retained, at least a six-nucleotide match to both a V gene segment and a J gene segment was required. A rearrangement was called productive if the CDR3 had no stop codons and remained in frame with V and J, and every other rearrangement was called non-productive. CDR3 was defined by IMGT convention, running from the second conserved V-encoded cysteine to the conserved J-encoded phenylalanine. The earlier analysis of a few hundred of the donors excluded sequences that lacked an unambiguous match to a single V gene segment. An earlier analysis of a few hundred of the donors classified V segments as functional when productive rearrangements were above 56.7% and as segregating when the standard deviation between donors was above 5%. A statistical classification framework was built for diagnosing cytomegalovirus status from the catalog of TCR beta chain sequences. V and J gene assignment, in a later analysis, came from comparing TCR nucleotide sequences with IMGT/GENE-DB human TR gene sequences. The TCRdist pipeline was used in a later analysis to assign CDR3 sequences and most-parsimonious VDJ recombination scenarios. In a later analysis, each TCR beta chain was defined by its CDR3 amino acid sequence together with its V-gene family, and reads lacking a unique V-gene family were excluded. As a way to deal with suspected cross-contamination and a sequencing artifact, a later analysis dropped 450 to 600 nucleotide sequences that were highly shared and had low generation probability. A later analysis calculated a clonal expansion index for each public chain from normalized within-repertoire ranks of inferred template counts. Generation probabilities in a later analysis came from a VDJ recombination model fitted to out-of-frame rearrangements, and those results were checked against IGoR. In a later analysis, hypergeometric tests were used to score TCR-TCR, TCR-HLA and TCR-CMV co-occurrence, with a repertoire-size bias correction applied to TCR pairs. False discovery rates were estimated in a later analysis by permuting HLA or CMV assignments 20 times. In a later analysis, co-occurring TCRs were grouped using DBSCAN, and TCRdist sequence similarity was added for clustering within HLA-allele-positive subsets. Co-occurrence clustering excluded repertoires with fewer than 30,000 or more than 120,000 public chains, plus five with anomalous nucleotide sharing. Drawn from immuneACCESS, this table holds only the in-frame rearrangements with V and J called that TCRdb kept. Clones are partly lost; checked studies trace under half to an unresolved V gene and leave the rest unexplained. V, J and clone size reflect that table, while D and trimming were determined from the DNA. This sample's listing comprises tens of thousands of clones. 9.5% to 15% of the sample rests with the top ten.

Regarding this clone: The target of this receptor is not known.

This clonotype originated in a woman aged 25 to 39 in good health and CMV-seropositive. Rearrangement joined TRBV2 to TRBJ1-2, and the D gene may be TRBD1, 6 bases matching. Sequenced input: PBMCs. Here is the DNA: TGTGCCAGCAGTGAACCACAGGGTTCCTATGGCTACACCTTC. Its protein product is CASSEPQGSYGYTF.